This T cell receptor (beta chain) came from a study of cytomegalovirus exposure and HLA in healthy donors (dated by TCRdb to 2016 to 2017). With respect to the entire study: In an earlier analysis of 587 of the donors, 276 Gb of sequence data and some 100 million unique TCR beta sequences from 180 million or so T cells were reported. Alongside the repertoire data, information on donor age, sex, ethnicity and CMV serostatus was compiled. The study profiled the T cell repertoires of more than 500 subjects by immunosequencing and related them to cytomegalovirus serostatus. Of the approximately 370 genotyped donors, 70% to 90% were placed in the genetic ancestry cluster associated with self-reported Caucasian donors. An early release covering over 500 HLA-typed donors comprised 250 to 350 gigabases of sequencing data and approximately 80 million unique TCR sequences. Rather than using new phenotypic data, the later analysis identified candidate immune exposures from TCR beta sequences and from how often those sequences occurred across donors. Along with the approximately 670-subject first cohort, a separate validation cohort of over 90 different subjects was used. A later genetic analysis took genome-wide SNP genotypes for about three fifths of the 666 donors and used that subset as a discovery cohort. HLA typing included class I and class II loci at four-digit resolution. A later analysis re-examined previously published TCR beta repertoires from roughly 720 donors and added high-resolution HLA genotyping to investigate patterns of TCR occurrence. An earlier analysis of several hundred of the donors used high-throughput TCR beta sequencing to judge whether each TCR beta V gene segment behaved as functional or pseudogenic. To predict cytomegalovirus infection status, the study brought together high-throughput TCR immunosequencing, statistical association of individual TCRs with disease status, and machine learning. Five DR-DQ haplotypes were treated as single units for association and clustering because of strong linkage in the cohort. Across 398 genotyped donors of the cohort, an average of roughly 250,000 unique TCR beta nucleotide sequences per donor were sequenced, and 15% to 20% of those sequences were non-productive. The study aimed to test whether signatures of past pathogen exposure could be identified by cataloging public T cell receptors. Typing coverage varied by locus: about 620-630 donors for A, B, C, DRB1 and DQB1; around 560 for DQA1; about 590 for DPA1; more than 450 for DPB1. All discovery cohort repertoires had been generated using a single sequencing platform.

The paper as a whole reports these results and caveats: In a later analysis, 16,951 TCR beta sequences were associated with specific HLA alleles at a false discovery rate of 0.05. Only TCR beta chains were sequenced in this cohort, and the absence of alpha or paired-chain data limited detectable features. Strong co-occurrence of HLA alleles, especially DR and DQ, made assigning TCR associations to individual alleles difficult. A cluster of highly shared sequence variants was judged likely to represent a technical artifact of the sequencing pipeline. According to the authors, the approach could potentially be generalized to other disease states and immunological phenotypes. In vitro tests confirmed that a few of the cytomegalovirus-associated TCR beta chains recognize cytomegalovirus antigens. CMV serostatus was the only immune exposure information available for the cohort. A later analysis found that HLA-associated TCR beta chains were more clonally expanded and had lower generation probabilities than equally common non-associated chains. Because HLA typing was missing for some donors at each locus, association tests included only the typed subset. Linkage disequilibrium might explain the correlated functional status among segregating V segments, but an unknown experimental factor could not be excluded. In an earlier analysis of roughly 560 of the donors, most TCR beta V segments were observed in productive rearrangements about 90% or about 30% of the time, broadly matching IMGT annotations. The 87-base-pair reads could not distinguish some IMGT-functional V segments, including TRBV6-2 and TRBV6-3, so those segments were excluded. Because counts were too low, 15 to 20 rarely observed V segments, including chromosome 9 orphons, were excluded from the earlier analysis of fewer than 650 of the donors. According to a later genetic analysis, donors in an Asian-associated ancestry cluster had fewer N-insertions in productive TCRs than the approximately 630-donor mean. A further reported finding was that TCR beta sequences accurately predicted the HLA-A and HLA-B alleles for most subjects in the first cohort. The classifier was reported to diagnose cytomegalovirus status with high specificity and sensitivity in both the original cohort and the validation cohort. A later genetic analysis associated a missense DCLRE1C variant with V-gene and J-gene trimming of TCR beta chains, and an independent cohort replicated the association. Most TCR sequences were observed very rarely across donors, whereas some public TCRs were present in many individuals. Several of the top co-occurrence clusters appeared to be linked to parvovirus B19, influenza, CMV and Epstein-Barr virus, according to a later analysis. The presence/absence analyses assumed that sequencing depth was roughly uniform across donors, and that assumption may not be true. According to a later analysis, TCR association rates differed among HLA loci, with DRB1 alleles showing the most associated TCRs and HLA-C alleles showing the fewest. In the study, approximately 150 TCR beta chains were listed as associated with cytomegalovirus. A later analysis found that most CMV-associated TCR beta chains appeared HLA-restricted, with HLA associations seemingly driven largely by CMV exposure.

Receptor libraries were prepared by the immunoSEQ multiplex PCR assay. A mixture of 60 forward primers for TCR Vbeta segments and 13 reverse primers for TCR Jbeta segments was used in the multiplex PCR. Amplification of the CDR3 region of rearranged TCR beta genes was performed with a multiplex PCR assay on genomic DNA. Amplified TCR beta libraries were sequenced as 87-base-pair reads on the Illumina HiSeq System. The paper's data handling went like this. Across the 670 or so repertoires, a later analysis counted roughly 84 million unique TCR beta chains, approximately 12 million of which were shared by at least two donors. A nearest-neighbor algorithm error-corrected the raw reads and collapsed the reads into unique sequences, merging closely related sequences to remove PCR and sequencing errors. To assign V, D and J gene segments, CDR3 sequences were aligned to IMGT reference sequences. For a sequence to be retained, a match of at least six nucleotides to both a V gene segment and a J gene segment was required. A rearrangement was called productive if the CDR3 had no stop codons and remained in frame with V and J, and every other rearrangement was called non-productive. Following IMGT convention, CDR3 was defined as the stretch from the second conserved V-encoded cysteine to the conserved J-encoded phenylalanine. In an earlier analysis of around 640 of the donors, sequences lacking an unambiguous match to a single V gene segment were excluded. In an earlier analysis of 500 to 750 of the donors, V segments were called functional above 56.7% productive rearrangements and were called segregating when the between-donor standard deviation exceeded 5%. A statistical classification framework was built to diagnose cytomegalovirus status from the catalog of TCR beta chain sequences. In a later analysis, V and J genes were assigned by comparing TCR nucleotide sequences against IMGT/GENE-DB human TR gene sequences. A later analysis assigned CDR3 sequences and most-parsimonious VDJ recombination scenarios with the TCRdist pipeline. In a later analysis, each TCR beta chain was defined by its CDR3 amino acid sequence together with its V-gene family, and reads without a unique V-gene family were excluded. As a way to deal with suspected cross-contamination and a sequencing artifact, a later analysis dropped roughly 620 nucleotide sequences that were highly shared and had low generation probability. In a later analysis, a clonal expansion index for each public chain was calculated from normalized within-repertoire ranks of inferred template counts. In a later analysis, generation probabilities were computed using a VDJ recombination model fitted to out-of-frame rearrangements, and the results were checked against IGoR. In a later analysis, hypergeometric tests were used to score TCR-TCR, TCR-HLA and TCR-CMV co-occurrence, with a repertoire-size bias correction applied to TCR pairs. A later analysis estimated false discovery rates by permuting HLA or CMV assignments 20 times. In a later analysis, co-occurring TCRs were grouped using DBSCAN, with TCRdist sequence similarity added in when clustering inside HLA-allele-positive subsets. For co-occurrence clustering, repertoires with fewer than 30,000 or more than 120,000 public chains were excluded, along with four or five repertoires with anomalous nucleotide sharing. Not all clones reach the TCRdb copy of this immuneACCESS table, which keeps in-frame sequences only. Checked studies attribute under half of the gap to unresolved V genes and leave the rest unexplained. Clone size and V and J calls were adopted from that table, with D and trimming inferred from the DNA. The table for this sample lists roughly 200,000 clones; just over 75% of them were counted only once. The ten largest make up approximately 2% of the sample.

On this clone itself: Its cognate antigen has yet to be identified. Base qualities are not at hand, and no much larger clone is one base apart.

The cohort comprised under 700 healthy bone marrow donors. At the time of sampling, all cohort members were nominally healthy, though unrecorded immune exposures were likely present. The donor tested CMV seronegative, placing the donor among the roughly 340 seronegative members of the cohort. Every donor gave a peripheral blood sample, and the peripheral blood mononuclear cells from that sample were used for TCR beta sequencing. Genomic DNA extraction from the blood cell samples was performed with the Qiagen DNeasy Blood Extraction Kit. The junction carries 19 bases between V and J, which are trimmed by 3 bases and 5 bases respectively. From the cysteine through the phenylalanine, the CDR3 covers 16 amino acids. The DNA shown is the 48-base CDR3, in frame from base 1. Sequences MDHEN (CDR1) and SYDVKM (CDR2) are obtained from the germline V gene.

Material: PBMCs. This clonotype originated in a young man in good health and CMV-seronegative. In this chain, TRBV28 is recombined with TRBJ1-2, with TRBD1 as a weak D call on 6 bases. Here the CDR3 is given as CASSFSRQAASYGYTF. Read as DNA, the sequence is TGTGCCAGCAGTTTCTCAAGACAGGCCGCGAGTTATGGCTACACCTTC.